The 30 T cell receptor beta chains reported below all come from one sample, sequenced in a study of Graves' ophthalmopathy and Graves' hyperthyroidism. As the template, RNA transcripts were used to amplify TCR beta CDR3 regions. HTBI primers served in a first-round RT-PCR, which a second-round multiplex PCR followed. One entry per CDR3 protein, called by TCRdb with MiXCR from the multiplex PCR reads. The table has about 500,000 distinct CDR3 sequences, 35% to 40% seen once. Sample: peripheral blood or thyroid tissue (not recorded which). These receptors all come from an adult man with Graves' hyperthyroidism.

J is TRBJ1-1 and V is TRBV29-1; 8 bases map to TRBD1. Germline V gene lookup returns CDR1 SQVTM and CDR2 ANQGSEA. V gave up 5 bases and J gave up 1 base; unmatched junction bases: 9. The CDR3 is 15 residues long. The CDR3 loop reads CSVIQGAWGNTEAFF. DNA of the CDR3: TGCAGCGTTATCCAGGGGGCGTGGGGGAACACTGAAGCTTTCTTT.

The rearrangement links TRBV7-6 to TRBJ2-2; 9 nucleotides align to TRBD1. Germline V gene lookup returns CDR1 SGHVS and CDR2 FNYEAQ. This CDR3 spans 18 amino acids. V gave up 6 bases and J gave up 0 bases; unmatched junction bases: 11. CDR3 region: CASSARAGTGSNTGELFF. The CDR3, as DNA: TGTGCCAGCAGTGCTAGAGCCGGGACAGGGTCGAACACCGGGGAGCTGTTTTTT.

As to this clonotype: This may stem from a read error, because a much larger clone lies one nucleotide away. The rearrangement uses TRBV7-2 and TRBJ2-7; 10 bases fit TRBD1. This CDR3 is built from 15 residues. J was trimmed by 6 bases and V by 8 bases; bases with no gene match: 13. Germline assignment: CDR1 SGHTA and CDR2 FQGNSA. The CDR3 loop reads CASGQDLGDRGEQYF. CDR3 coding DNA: TGTGCCAGCGGCCAAGATCTGGGGGACAGGGGCGAGCAGTACTTC.

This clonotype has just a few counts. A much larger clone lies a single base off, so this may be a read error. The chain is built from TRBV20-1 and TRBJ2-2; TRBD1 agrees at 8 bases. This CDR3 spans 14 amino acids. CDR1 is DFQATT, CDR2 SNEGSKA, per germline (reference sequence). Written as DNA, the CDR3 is TGCAATGCAAGAGGACAGGGGAACACCGGGGAGCTGTTTTTT. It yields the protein CNARGQGNTGELFF.

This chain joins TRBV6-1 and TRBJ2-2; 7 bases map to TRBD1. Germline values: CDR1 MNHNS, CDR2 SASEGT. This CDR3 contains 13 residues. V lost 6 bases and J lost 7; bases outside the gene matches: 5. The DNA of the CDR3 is TGTGCCAGCAGAGGCCGACAGGGCGGGGAGCTGTTTTTT. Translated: CASRGRQGGELFF.

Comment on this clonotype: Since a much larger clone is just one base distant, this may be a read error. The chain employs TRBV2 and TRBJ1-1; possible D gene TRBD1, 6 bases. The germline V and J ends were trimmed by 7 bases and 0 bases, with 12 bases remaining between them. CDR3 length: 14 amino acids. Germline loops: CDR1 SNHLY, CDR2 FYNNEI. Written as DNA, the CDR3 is TGTGCCAGCATGGGGGCCCTGATGAACACTGAAGCTTTCTTT. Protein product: CASMGALMNTEAFF. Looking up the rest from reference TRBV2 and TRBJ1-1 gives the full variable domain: EPEVTQTPSHQVTQMGQEVILRCVPISNHLYFYWYRQILGQKVEFLVSFYNNEISEKSEIFDDQFSVERPDGSNFTLKIRSTKLEDSAMYFCASMGALMNTEAFFGQGTRLTVV.

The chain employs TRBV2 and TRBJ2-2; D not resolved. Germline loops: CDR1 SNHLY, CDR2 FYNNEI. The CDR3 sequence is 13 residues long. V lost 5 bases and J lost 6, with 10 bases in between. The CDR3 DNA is TGTGCCAGCAGTTTCGACACGGCCGGGGAGCTGTTTTTT. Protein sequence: CASSFDTAGELFF.

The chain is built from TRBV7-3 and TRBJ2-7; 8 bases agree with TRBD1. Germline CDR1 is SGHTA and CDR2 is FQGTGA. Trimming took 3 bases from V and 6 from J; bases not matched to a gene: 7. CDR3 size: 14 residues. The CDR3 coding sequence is TGTGCCAGCAGCTTGGCGGGACAGGCTCGCGAGCAGTACTTC. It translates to CASSLAGQAREQYF. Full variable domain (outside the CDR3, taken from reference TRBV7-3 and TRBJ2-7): GAGVSQTPSNKVTEKGKYVELRCDPISGHTALYWYRQSLGQGPEFLIYFQGTGAADDSGLPNDRFFAVRPEGSVSTLKIQRTERGDSAVYLCASSLAGQAREQYFGPGTRLTVT.

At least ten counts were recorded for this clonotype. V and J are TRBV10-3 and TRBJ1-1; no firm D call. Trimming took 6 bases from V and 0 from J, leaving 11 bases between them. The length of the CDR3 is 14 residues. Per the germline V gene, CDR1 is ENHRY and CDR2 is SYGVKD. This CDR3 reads CAISQQTMNTEAFF. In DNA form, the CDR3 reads TGTGCCATCAGCCAACAAACTATGAACACTGAAGCTTTCTTT.

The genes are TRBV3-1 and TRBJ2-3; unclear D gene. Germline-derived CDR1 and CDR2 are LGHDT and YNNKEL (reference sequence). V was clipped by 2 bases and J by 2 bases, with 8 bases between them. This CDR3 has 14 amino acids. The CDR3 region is CASSQSDTTDTQYF. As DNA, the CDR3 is TGTGCCAGCAGCCAATCCGACACCACAGATACGCAGTATTTT.

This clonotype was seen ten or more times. The CDR3 nucleotides read TGTGCCACCACCTCGGGACAGGGAACCTTC. Encoded protein: CATTSGQGTF. The chain joins TRBV24-1 to TRBJ1-2; 9 positions agree with TRBD1. CDR1 is KGHDR and CDR2 is SFDVKD in the germline V gene. The V segment lost 8 bases and the J segment 14 bases; nucleotides outside the gene matches: 5. The CDR3 totals 10 residues.

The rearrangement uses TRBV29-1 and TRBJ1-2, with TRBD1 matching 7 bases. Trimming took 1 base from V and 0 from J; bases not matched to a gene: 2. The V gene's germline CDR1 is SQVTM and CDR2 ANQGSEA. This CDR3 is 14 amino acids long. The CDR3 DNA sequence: TGCAGCGTTGAAGGCAGGGGGGCTAACTATGGCTACACCTTC. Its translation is CSVEGRGANYGYTF.

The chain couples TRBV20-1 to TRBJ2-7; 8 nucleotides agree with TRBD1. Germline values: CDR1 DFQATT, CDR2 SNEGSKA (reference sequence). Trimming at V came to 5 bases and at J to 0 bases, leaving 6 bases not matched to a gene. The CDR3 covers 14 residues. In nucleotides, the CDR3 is TGCAGTGCTGACCGACAGGGGAGCTCCTACGAGCAGTACTTC. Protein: CSADRQGSSYEQYF.

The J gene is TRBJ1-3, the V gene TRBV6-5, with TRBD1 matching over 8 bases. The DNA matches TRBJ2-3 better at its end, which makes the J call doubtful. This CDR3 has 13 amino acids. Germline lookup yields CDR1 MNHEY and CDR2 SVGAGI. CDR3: CASRSTGGDTQYF. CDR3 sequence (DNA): TGTGCCAGCAGATCAACAGGGGGAGATACGCAGTATTTT.

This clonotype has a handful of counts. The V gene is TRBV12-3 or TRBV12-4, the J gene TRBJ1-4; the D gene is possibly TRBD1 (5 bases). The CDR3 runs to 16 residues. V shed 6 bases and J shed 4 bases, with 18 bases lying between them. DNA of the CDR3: TGTGCCAGCAGCTTATCTTCTACAGGCGTTAATGAAAAACTGTTTTTT. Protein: CASSLSSTGVNEKLFF.

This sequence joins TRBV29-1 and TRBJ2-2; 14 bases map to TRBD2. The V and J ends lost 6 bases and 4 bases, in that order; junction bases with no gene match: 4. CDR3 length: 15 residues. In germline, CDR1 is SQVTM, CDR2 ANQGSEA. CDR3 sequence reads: CSVGTSGSSTGELFF. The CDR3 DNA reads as TGCAGCGTAGGGACTAGCGGGAGTAGCACCGGGGAGCTGTTTTTT.

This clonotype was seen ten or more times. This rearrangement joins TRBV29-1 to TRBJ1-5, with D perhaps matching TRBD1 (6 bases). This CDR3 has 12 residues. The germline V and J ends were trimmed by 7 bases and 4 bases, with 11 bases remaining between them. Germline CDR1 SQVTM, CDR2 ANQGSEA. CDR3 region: CSAGQGNQPQHF. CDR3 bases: TGCAGCGCCGGGCAGGGGAATCAGCCCCAGCATTTT.

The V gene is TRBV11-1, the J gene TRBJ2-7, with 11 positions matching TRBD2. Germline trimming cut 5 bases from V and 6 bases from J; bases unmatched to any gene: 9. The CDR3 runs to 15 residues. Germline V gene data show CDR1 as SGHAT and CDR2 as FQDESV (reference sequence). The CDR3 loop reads CASSQLAGAITEQYF. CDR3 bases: TGTGCCAGCAGCCAACTAGCGGGGGCCATAACCGAGCAGTACTTC.

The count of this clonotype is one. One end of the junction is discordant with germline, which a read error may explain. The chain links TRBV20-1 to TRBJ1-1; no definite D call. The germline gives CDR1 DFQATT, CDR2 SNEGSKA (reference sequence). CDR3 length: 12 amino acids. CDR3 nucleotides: TGCAGTACTAGCATGGAGAACACTGAAGCTTTCTTT. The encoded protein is CSTSMENTEAFF.

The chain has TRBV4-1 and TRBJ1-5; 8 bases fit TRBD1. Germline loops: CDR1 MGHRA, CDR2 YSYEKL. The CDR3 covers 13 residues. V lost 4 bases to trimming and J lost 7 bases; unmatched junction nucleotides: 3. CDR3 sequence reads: CASSLRTGQPQHF. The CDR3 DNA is TGCGCCAGCAGCCTCCGGACAGGGCAGCCCCAGCATTTT.

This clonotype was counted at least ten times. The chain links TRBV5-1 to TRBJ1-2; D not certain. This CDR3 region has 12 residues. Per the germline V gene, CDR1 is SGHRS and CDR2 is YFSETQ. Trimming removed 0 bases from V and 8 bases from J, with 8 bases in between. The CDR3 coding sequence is TGCGCCAGCAGCTTGGAAGGGAACGGCTACACCTTC. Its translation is CASSLEGNGYTF.

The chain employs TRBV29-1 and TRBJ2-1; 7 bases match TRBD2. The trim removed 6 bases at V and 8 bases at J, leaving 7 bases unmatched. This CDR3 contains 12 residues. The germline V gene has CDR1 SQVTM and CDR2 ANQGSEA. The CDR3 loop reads CSVAGEGDEQFF. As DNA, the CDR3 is TGCAGCGTGGCGGGAGAAGGGGATGAGCAGTTCTTC.

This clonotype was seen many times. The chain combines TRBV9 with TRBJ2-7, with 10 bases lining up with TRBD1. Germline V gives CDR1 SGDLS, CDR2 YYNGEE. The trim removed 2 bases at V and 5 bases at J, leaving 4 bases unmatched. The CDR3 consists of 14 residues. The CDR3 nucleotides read TGTGCCAGCAGCGTCCGGGACAGGGGCGACGAGCAGTACTTC. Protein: CASSVRDRGDEQYF.

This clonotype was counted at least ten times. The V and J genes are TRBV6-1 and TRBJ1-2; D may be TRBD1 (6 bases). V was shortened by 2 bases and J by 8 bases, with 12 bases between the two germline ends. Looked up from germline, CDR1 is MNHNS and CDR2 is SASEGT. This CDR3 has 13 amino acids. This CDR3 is CASSELGAQGYTF. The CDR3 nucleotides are TGTGCCAGCAGTGAATTGGGGGCGCAAGGCTACACCTTC.

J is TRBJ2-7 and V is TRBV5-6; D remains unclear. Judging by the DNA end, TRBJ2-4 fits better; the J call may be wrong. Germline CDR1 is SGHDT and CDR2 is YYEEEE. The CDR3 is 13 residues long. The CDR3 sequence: CASSFQSANIQYF. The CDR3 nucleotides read TGTGCCAGCAGCTTCCAATCAGCAAACATTCAGTACTTC.

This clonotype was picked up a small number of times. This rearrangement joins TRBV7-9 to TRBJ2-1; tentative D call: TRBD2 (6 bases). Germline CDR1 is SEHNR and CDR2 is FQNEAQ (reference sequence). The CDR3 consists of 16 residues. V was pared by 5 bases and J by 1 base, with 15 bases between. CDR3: CASSQEGGASYNEQFF. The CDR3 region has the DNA TGTGCCAGCAGCCAGGAGGGTGGAGCGTCCTACAATGAGCAGTTCTTC.

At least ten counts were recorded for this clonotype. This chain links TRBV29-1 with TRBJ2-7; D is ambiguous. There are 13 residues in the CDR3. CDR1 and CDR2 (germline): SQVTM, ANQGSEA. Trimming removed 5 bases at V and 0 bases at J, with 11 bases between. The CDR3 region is CSVMTHSSYEQYF. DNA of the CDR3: TGCAGCGTTATGACACACAGCTCCTACGAGCAGTACTTC.

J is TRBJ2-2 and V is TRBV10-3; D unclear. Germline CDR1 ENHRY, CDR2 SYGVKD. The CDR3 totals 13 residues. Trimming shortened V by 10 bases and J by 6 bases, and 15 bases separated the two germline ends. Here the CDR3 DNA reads TGTGCCAGCTCACCTTCAAGGGCCGGGGAGCTGTTTTTT. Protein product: CASSPSRAGELFF.

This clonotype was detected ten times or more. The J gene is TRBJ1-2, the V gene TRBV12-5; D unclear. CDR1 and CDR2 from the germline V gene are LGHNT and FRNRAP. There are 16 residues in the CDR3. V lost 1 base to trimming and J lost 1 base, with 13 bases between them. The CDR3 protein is CASGLDQNTFNYGYTF. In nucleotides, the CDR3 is TGTGCTAGTGGTTTGGACCAAAACACCTTTAACTATGGCTACACCTTC.

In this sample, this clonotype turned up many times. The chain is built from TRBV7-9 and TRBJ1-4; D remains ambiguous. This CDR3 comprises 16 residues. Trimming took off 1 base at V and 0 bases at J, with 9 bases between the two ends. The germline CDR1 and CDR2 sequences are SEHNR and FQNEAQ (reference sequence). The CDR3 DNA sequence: TGTGCCAGCAGCTTAGGTTGGAGGGCAACTAATGAAAAACTGTTTTTT. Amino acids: CASSLGWRATNEKLFF. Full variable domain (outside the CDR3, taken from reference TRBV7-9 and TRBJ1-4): DTGVSQNPRHKITKRGQNVTFRCDPISEHNRLYWYRQTLGQGPEFLTYFQNEAQLEKSRLLSDRFSAERPKGSFSTLEIQRTEQGDSAMYLCASSLGWRATNEKLFFGSGTQLSVL.